This TCR beta chain appears in the sequencing data of a study of blood T cell repertoires in COVID-19. From germline, CDR1 is LNHDA and CDR2 SQIVND (reference sequence). Trimming left V 5 bases short and J 3 bases short, with 11 bases between. The CDR3 contains 14 residues. The method was immunoSEQ multiplex PCR; TCRdb's version includes in-frame clones alone and lacks a portion of them. Found here are about 120,000 clones, approximately 83% of them singletons; the top ten hold under 0.85%. Sequences were obtained from peripheral blood. The chain recombines TRBV19 with TRBJ1-5; weak D call: TRBD1 (5 bases). This receptor was identified in a woman aged 70 to 79 with acute or convalescent COVID-19. In DNA form, the CDR3 reads TGTGCCAGTAGTTCCGACAGTTACAATCAGCCCCAGCATTTT. This encodes CASSSDSYNQPQHF.